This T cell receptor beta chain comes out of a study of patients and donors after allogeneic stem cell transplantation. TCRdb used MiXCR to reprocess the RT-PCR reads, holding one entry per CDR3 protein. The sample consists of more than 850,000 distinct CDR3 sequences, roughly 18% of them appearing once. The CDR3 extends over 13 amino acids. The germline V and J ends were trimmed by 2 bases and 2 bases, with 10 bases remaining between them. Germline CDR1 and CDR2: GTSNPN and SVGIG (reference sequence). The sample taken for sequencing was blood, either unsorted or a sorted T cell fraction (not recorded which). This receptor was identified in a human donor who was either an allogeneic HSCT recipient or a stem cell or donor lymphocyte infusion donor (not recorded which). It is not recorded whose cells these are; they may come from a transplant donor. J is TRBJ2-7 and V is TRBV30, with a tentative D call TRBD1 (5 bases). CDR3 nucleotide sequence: TGTGCCTGGAGTCTAGGGGCCACCTACGAGCAGTACTTC. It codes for CAWSLGATYEQYF.